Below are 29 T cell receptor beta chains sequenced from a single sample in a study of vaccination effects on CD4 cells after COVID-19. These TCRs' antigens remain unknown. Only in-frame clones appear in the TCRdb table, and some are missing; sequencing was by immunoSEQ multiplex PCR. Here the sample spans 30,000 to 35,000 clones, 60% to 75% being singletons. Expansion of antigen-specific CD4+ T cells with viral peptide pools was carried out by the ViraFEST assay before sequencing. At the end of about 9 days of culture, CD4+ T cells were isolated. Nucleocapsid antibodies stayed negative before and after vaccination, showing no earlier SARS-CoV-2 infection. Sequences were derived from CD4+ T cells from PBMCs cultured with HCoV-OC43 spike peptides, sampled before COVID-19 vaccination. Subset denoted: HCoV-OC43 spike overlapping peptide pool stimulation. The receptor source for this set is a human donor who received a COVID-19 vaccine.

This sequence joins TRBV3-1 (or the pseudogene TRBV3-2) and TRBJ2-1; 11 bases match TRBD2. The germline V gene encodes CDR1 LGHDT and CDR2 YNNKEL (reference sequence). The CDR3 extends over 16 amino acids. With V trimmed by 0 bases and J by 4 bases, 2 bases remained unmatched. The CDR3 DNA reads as TGTGCCAGCAGCCAAGAGCCTAGCGGGAGGTACAATGAGCAGTTCTTC. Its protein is CASSQEPSGRYNEQFF.

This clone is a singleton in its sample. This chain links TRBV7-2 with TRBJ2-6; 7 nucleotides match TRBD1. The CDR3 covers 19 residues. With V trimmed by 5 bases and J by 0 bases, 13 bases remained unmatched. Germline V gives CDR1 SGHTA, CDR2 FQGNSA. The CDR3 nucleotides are TGTGCCAGCAGCCCACACCGGGACAGCTTTAGCTCTGGGGCCAACGTCCTGACTTTC. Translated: CASSPHRDSFSSGANVLTF.

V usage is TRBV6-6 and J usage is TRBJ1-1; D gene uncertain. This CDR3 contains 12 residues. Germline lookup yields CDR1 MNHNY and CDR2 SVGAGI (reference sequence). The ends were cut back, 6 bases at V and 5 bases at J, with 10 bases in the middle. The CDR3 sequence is CASSLSGTEAFF. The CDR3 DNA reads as TGTGCCAGCAGCCTTAGCGGGACTGAAGCTTTCTTT.

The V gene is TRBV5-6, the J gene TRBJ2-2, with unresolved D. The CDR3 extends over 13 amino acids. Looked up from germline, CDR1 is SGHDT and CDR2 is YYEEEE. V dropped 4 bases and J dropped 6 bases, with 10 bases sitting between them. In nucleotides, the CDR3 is TGTGCCAGCAGCATCGATGTTGCCGGGGAGCTGTTTTTT. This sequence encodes CASSIDVAGELFF.

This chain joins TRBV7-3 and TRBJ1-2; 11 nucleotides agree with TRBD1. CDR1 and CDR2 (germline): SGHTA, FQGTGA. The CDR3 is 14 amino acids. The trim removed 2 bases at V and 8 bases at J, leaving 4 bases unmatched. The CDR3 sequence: CASSLGTGGGGYTF. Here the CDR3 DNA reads TGTGCCAGCAGCTTAGGGACAGGGGGAGGGGGCTACACCTTC.

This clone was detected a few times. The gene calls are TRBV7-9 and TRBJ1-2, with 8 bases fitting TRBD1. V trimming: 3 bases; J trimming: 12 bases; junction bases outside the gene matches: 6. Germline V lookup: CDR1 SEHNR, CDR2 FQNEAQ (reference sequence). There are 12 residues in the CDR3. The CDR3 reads CASSLAWTGNTF. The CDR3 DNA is TGTGCCAGCAGCTTGGCCTGGACAGGGAACACCTTC.

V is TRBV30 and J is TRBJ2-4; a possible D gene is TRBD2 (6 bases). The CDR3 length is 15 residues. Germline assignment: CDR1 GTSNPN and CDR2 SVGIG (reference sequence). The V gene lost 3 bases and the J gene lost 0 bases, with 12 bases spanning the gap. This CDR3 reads CAWSSSELAKNIQYF. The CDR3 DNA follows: TGTGCCTGGAGCTCTAGCGAACTAGCCAAAAACATTCAGTACTTC. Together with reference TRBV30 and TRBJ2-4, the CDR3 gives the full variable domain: SQTIHQWPATLVQPVGSPLSLECTVEGTSNPNLYWYRQAAGRGLQLLFYSVGIGQISSEVPQNLSASRPQDRQFILSSKKLLLSDSGFYLCAWSSSELAKNIQYFGAGTRLSVL.

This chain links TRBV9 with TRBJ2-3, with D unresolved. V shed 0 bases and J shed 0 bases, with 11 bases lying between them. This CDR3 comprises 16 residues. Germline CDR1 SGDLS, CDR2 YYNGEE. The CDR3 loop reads CASSVGEVTSTDTQYF. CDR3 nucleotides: TGTGCCAGCAGCGTAGGGGAAGTTACTAGCACAGATACGCAGTATTTT.

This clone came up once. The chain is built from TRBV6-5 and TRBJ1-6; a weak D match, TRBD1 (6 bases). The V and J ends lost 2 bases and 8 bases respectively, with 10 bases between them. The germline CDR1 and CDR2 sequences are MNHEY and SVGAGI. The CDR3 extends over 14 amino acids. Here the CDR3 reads CASSYQRTDSPLHF. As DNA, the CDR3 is TGTGCCAGCAGTTACCAACGGACAGATTCACCCCTCCACTTT.

The CDR3 coding sequence is TGTGCCAGCAGCCGTACGCGGGAGTACAATGAGCAGTTCTTC. This sequence encodes CASSRTREYNEQFF. The chain recombines TRBV6-6 with TRBJ2-1; 7 positions agree with TRBD2. V gave up 6 bases and J gave up 4 bases; unmatched junction bases: 6. CDR3 length: 14 residues. Looked up from germline, CDR1 is MNHNY and CDR2 is SVGAGI (reference sequence).

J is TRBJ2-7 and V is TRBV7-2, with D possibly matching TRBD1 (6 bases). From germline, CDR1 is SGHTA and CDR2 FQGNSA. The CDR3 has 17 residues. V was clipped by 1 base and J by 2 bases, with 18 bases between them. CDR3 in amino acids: CASSLGQGPLAPYEQYF. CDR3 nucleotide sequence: TGTGCCAGCAGCTTAGGGCAGGGGCCCCTGGCCCCCTACGAGCAGTACTTC.

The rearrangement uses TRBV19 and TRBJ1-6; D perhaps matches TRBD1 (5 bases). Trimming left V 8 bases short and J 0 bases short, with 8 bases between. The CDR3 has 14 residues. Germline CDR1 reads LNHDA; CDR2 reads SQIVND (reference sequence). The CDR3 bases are TGTGCCAGTGCGCAGGGCTCCTATAATTCACCCCTCCACTTT. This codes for CASAQGSYNSPLHF.

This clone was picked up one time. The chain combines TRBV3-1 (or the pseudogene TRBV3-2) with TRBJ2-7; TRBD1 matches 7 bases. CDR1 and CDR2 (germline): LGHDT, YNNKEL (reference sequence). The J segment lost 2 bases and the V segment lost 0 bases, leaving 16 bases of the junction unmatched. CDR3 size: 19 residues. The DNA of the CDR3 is TGTGCCAGCAGCCAAGATAGGTCCCCTGGACAGGCCGCAACCTACGAGCAGTACTTC. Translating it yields CASSQDRSPGQAATYEQYF.

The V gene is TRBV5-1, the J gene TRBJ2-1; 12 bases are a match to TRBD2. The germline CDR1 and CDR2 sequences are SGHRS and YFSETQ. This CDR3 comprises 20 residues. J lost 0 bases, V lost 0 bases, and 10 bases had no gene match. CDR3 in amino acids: CASSLGAGLAGRSSYNEQFF. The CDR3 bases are TGCGCCAGCAGCTTGGGCGCCGGACTAGCGGGGAGGAGCTCCTACAATGAGCAGTTCTTC. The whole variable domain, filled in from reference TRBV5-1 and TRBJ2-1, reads KAGVTQTPRYLIKTRGQQVTLSCSPISGHRSVSWYQQTPGQGLQFLFEYFSETQRNKGNFPGRFSGRQFSNSRSEMNVSTLELGDSALYLCASSLGAGLAGRSSYNEQFFGPGTRLTVL.

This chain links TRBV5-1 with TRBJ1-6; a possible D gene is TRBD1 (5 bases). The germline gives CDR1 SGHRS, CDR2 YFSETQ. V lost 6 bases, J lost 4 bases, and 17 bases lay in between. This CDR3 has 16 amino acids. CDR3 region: CASTLEGQGYNSPLHF. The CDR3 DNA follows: TGCGCCAGCACCCTGGAAGGGCAGGGATATAATTCACCCCTCCACTTT.

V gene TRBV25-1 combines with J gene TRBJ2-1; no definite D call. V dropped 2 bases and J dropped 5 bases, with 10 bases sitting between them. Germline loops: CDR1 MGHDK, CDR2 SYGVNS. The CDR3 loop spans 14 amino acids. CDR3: CASSEVGPHNEQFF. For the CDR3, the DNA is TGTGCCAGCAGTGAAGTGGGTCCACACAATGAGCAGTTCTTC. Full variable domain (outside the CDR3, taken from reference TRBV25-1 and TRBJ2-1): EADIYQTPRYLVIGTGKKITLECSQTMGHDKMYWYQQDPGMELHLIHYSYGVNSTEKGDLSSESTVSRIRTEHFPLTLESARPSHTSQYLCASSEVGPHNEQFFGPGTRLTVL.

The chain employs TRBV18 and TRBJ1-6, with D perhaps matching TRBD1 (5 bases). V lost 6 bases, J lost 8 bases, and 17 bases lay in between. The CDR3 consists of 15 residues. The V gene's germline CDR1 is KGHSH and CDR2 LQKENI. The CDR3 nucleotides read TGTGCCAGCTCCCCCAGAGGGCAGGGAGATTCACCCCTCCACTTT. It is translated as CASSPRGQGDSPLHF.

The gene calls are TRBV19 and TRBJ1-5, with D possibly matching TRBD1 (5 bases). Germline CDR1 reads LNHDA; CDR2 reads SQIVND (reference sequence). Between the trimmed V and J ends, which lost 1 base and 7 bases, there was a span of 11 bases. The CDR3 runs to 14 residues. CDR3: CASSIAGGGQPQHF. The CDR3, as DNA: TGTGCCAGTAGTATAGCGGGGGGAGGGCAGCCCCAGCATTTT.

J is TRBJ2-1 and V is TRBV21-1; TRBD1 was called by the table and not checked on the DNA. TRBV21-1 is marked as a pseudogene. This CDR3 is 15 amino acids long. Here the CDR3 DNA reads TGTGCCAGAGATTCCGGGACAGGGAGATACAATGAGCAGTTCTTC. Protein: CARDSGTGRYNEQFF.

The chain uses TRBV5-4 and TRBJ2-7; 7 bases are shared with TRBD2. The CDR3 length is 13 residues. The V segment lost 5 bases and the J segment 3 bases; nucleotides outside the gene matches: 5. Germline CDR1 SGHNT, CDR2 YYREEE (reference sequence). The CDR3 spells CASRVGGDYEQYF. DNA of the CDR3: TGTGCCAGCAGGGTGGGAGGGGACTACGAGCAGTACTTC.

The CDR3 reads CASRSRGYYGYTF. The CDR3, as DNA: TGTGCCAGCAGGTCTCGGGGCTACTATGGCTACACCTTC. The V call is TRBV6-5, the J call TRBJ1-2; D possibly corresponds to TRBD1 (5 bases). CDR3 length: 13 amino acids. The V end was cut by 6 bases, the J end by 3 bases, with 11 bases between. Germline V gives CDR1 MNHEY, CDR2 SVGAGI.

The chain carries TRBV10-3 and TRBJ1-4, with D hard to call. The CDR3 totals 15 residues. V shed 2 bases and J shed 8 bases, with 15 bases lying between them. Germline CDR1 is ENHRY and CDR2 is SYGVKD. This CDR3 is CAISEGPSGREKLFF. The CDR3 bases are TGTGCCATCAGTGAGGGGCCCTCCGGGAGAGAAAAACTGTTTTTT.

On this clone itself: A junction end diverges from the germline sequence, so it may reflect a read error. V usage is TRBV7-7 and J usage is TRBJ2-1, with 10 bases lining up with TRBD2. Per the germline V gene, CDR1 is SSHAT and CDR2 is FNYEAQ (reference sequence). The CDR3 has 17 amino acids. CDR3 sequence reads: CASSLGPSGSRPHEQFF. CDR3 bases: TGTGCTAGCAGCTTAGGGCCTAGCGGGAGCCGTCCCCATGAGCAGTTCTTC.

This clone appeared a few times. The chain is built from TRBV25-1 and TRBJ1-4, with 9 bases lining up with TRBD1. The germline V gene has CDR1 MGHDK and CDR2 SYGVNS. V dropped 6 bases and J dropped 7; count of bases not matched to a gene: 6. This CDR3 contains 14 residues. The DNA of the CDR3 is TGTGCCAGCAGCTTGACAGGGGGGACTGAAAAACTGTTTTTT. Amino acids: CASSLTGGTEKLFF.

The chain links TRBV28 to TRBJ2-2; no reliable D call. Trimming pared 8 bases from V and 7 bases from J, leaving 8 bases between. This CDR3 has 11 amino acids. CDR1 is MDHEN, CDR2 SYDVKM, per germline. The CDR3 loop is CASQAVGELFF. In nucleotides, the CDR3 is TGTGCCAGCCAGGCGGTCGGGGAGCTGTTTTTT.

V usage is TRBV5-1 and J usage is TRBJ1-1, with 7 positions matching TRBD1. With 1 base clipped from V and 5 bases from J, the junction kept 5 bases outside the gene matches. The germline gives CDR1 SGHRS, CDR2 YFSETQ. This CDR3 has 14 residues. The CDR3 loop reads CASSLRQGMTEAFF. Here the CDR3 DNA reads TGCGCCAGCAGCTTGAGACAGGGTATGACTGAAGCTTTCTTT.

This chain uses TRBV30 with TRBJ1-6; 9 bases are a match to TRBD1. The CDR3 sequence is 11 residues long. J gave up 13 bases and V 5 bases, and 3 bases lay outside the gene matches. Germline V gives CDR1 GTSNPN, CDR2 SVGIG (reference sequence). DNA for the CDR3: TGTGCCTGGGACAGGGGGAGTCCCCTCCACTTT. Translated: CAWDRGSPLHF.

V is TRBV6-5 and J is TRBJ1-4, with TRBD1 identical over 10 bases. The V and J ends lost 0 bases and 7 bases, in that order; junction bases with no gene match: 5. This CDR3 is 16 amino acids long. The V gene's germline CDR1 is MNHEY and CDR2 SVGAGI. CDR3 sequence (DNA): TGTGCCAGCAGTTACTCCCGGGACAGGGGCAGTGAAAAACTGTTTTTT. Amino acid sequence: CASSYSRDRGSEKLFF.

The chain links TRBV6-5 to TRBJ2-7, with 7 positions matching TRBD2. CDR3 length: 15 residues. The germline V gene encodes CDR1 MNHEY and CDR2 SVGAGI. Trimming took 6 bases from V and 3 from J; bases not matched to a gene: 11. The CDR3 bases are TGTGCCAGCAGCCGTTCCGCTAGCGGCCACTACGAGCAGTACTTC. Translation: CASSRSASGHYEQYF.